A selection of T cell receptor beta chains follows, all from one sample in a study of CD8 T cells in Susac syndrome. One entry per CDR3 protein, called by TCRdb with MiXCR from the immunoSEQ multiplex PCR reads. The table shows roughly 150,000 distinct CDR3 sequences, with around 90% occurring only once. Specimen: CD4+ T cells from PBMCs. The source is a human donor in good health. Both conserved end residues are part of each CDR3. A row's size may be missing; if present it is once, few, many or a size class.

>TRBV20-1|.
CSAKRLAGGPTLSYNEQFF
>TRBV3-1|.
CASSQNGKSYEQYF
>TRBV20-1|.
CSARLRQVGYNEQFF
>TRBV28|.
CASRTQGTDTQYF
>TRBV3-1|.
CASSPQVVGNTIYF
>TRBV9|.
CASSVDREQFF
>TRBV7-2|.
CASTSGRGGGTEAFF
>TRBV6-5|.
CASSSRRDRAETQYF
>TRBV20-1|.
CSARDLRLGGGTDTQYF
>TRBV7-2|few
CASSLDRVNEQFF
>TRBV20-1|.
CSAWDNYGYTF
>TRBV12-3/TRBV12-4|.
CASSLDWGTGTDTQYF
>TRBV4-1|.
CASSSPDRDQPQHF
>TRBV20-1|.
CSASGPGAYNEQFF
>TRBV20-1|.
CSAGIPGQGAEAFF
>TRBV24-1|.
CATSDSQTGLAGSANEQFF
>TRBV6-1|.
CASSPPGTAGEYF
>TRBV20-1|.
CSRTGTGAYEQYF
>TRBV28|.
CASRDFSGRASEQYF
>TRBV5-1|.
CASSLGDLYSYNEQFF
>TRBV5-1|.
CASSRGGGQGHEKLFF
>TRBV7-3|.
CASSRGGGGETQYF
>TRBV25-1|once
CASMEVDEQFF
>TRBV20-1|once
CSARLAGRSTYEQYF
>TRBV20-1|once
CSASRSSYEQYF
>TRBV7-2|.
CASSRRAAGGYTF
>TRBV4-3|.
CASSQAQRRGAEAFF
>TRBV7-2|.
CASSLASGGYEQYF
>TRBV20-1|.
CSASQGLANTGELFF
>TRBV29-1|.
CSVGHRGSYEQYF
>TRBV15|.
CATSGRDYYNEQFF
>TRBV7-2|.
CASGRLPGANVLTF
>TRBV28|.
CASSRRTVAKDIQYF
>TRBV5-1|.
CASSLVSGGETQYF
>TRBV12-3/TRBV12-4|.
CASSPLSPGGYTF
>TRBV7-3|.
CASSQSSSYEQYF
>TRBV15|.
CATSQGAFRDTQYF
>TRBV6-5|.
CASSHSGRAVETQYF
>TRBV20-1|.
CSANYVEGYNEQFF
>TRBV5-8|.
CASSFGLNQPQHF
>TRBV7-8|once
CASSTGGGVREQYF
>TRBV10-3|few
CAISGRQGDSYEQYF
>TRBV6-1|.
CASAVGRFANTGELFF
>TRBV29-1|.
CSASSIRETQYF
>TRBV6-5|.
CASSYSGLSAYEQYF
>TRBV29-1|.
CSVGGQANSEAFF
>TRBV7-9|.
CASRTGTGKVEQYF
>TRBV6-1|.
CAGGRSPQNTEAFF
>TRBV6-5|once
CASSIQGSRASPLHF